These 18 T cell receptor beta chains were all obtained from the same sample, sequenced in a study of blood T cell repertoires in COVID-19. Method: immunoSEQ multiplex PCR; TCRdb's copy keeps in-frame clones and lacks some. The table has 120,000 or so clones, around nine tenths seen once. What was sequenced was peripheral blood. These receptors were taken from a woman in her fifties or sixties with acute or convalescent COVID-19.

This clone was found once. V and J are TRBV11-3 and TRBJ2-3, with unresolved D. CDR3 length: 12 residues. The V and J ends lost 1 base and 3 bases respectively, with 2 bases between them. Per the germline V gene, CDR1 is SGHNT and CDR2 is YENEEA. This CDR3 is CASSLATDTQYF. As DNA, the CDR3 is TGTGCCAGCAGCTTAGCAACAGATACGCAGTATTTT.

J is TRBJ2-2 and V is TRBV5-4, with TRBD1 matching 7 bases. The CDR3 has 16 amino acids. Per germline, CDR1 SGHNT and CDR2 YYREEE (reference sequence). V lost 5 bases, J lost 1 base, and 8 bases stayed unmatched. The CDR3 nucleotides read TGTGCCAGCAGACAGGGACAGCCCATGAACACCGGGGAGCTGTTTTTT. Translated, it gives CASRQGQPMNTGELFF.

The chain combines TRBV25-1 with TRBJ1-1; 8 positions match TRBD1. From germline, CDR1 is MGHDK and CDR2 SYGVNS. With 2 bases clipped from V and 3 bases from J, the junction kept 5 bases outside the gene matches. The CDR3 is 15 residues long. CDR3 sequence: CASSETGGQYTEAFF. The CDR3 DNA reads TGTGCCAGCAGTGAAACAGGGGGGCAGTACACTGAAGCTTTCTTT.

The chain links TRBV3-1 (or the pseudogene TRBV3-2) to TRBJ1-3; TRBD1 aligns across 10 bases. The CDR3 has 16 residues. Germline CDR1 LGHDT, CDR2 YNNKEL (reference sequence). The junction had 3 bases not matched to a gene; V was cut back by 4 bases and J by 0 bases. The CDR3 DNA reads as TGTGCCAGCAGCCCCCGGGACAGGGGCTCTGGAAACACCATATATTTT. Protein: CASSPRDRGSGNTIYF.

The V call is TRBV15, the J call TRBJ2-1; D is undetermined. V was trimmed by 0 bases and J by 8 bases, leaving 11 bases between them. CDR1 and CDR2 (germline): LNHNV, YYDKDF (reference sequence). The CDR3 loop spans 14 amino acids. CDR3 bases: TGTGCCACCAGCAGAGATTATGCTCGGGATGAGCAGTTCTTC. Its translation is CATSRDYARDEQFF.

Points on this clone: Different DNA sequences within this sample yield the same CDR3. This chain links TRBV5-1 with TRBJ2-7; TRBD1 matches 8 bases. The V and J ends lost 4 bases and 2 bases, in that order; junction bases with no gene match: 8. The CDR3 totals 15 residues. The germline V gene encodes CDR1 SGHRS and CDR2 YFSETQ. The CDR3 region has the DNA TGCGCCAGCAGCCTCGGACAGGGCAGTACCTACGAGCAGTACTTC. Protein: CASSLGQGSTYEQYF.

This clone has a single count. The chain recombines TRBV5-1 with TRBJ2-2; 7 bases agree with TRBD1. The germline V gene has CDR1 SGHRS and CDR2 YFSETQ. The CDR3 length is 15 residues. Unmatched junction bases numbered 4, after V lost 4 bases and J lost 1 base. The CDR3 here is CASSVRQGNTGELFF. In nucleotides, the CDR3 is TGCGCCAGCAGCGTTAGACAGGGGAACACCGGGGAGCTGTTTTTT.

The chain joins TRBV6-5 to TRBJ2-7; 9 bases map to TRBD1. Trimming removed 5 bases from V and 5 bases from J; junction bases left unmatched: 7. Germline loops: CDR1 MNHEY, CDR2 SVGAGI. This CDR3 contains 14 residues. Here the CDR3 DNA reads TGTGCCAGCAGTCCGCGGGACAGGGTAAACGAGCAGTACTTC. This translates into CASSPRDRVNEQYF.

This chain joins TRBV7-2 and TRBJ2-2, with TRBD2 matching over 14 bases. J was trimmed by 9 bases and V by 5 bases; bases with no gene match: 11. The CDR3 contains 17 residues. The germline V gene has CDR1 SGHTA and CDR2 FQGNSA. The CDR3 is CASSPLSGTSGGRELFF. The CDR3 DNA follows: TGTGCCAGCAGCCCCCTGTCCGGGACTAGCGGGGGCAGGGAGCTGTTTTTT. Combining the CDR3 with reference TRBV7-2 and TRBJ2-2 gives the whole variable domain GAGVSQSPSNKVTEKGKDVELRCDPISGHTALYWYRQSLGQGLEFLIYFQGNSAPDKSGLPSDRFSAERTGGSVSTLTIQRTQQEDSAVYLCASSPLSGTSGGRELFFGEGSRLTVL.

The V gene is TRBV6-2 or TRBV6-3, the J gene TRBJ1-2; the D is unclear. The germline CDR1 and CDR2 sequences are MNHEY and SVGEGT. V lost 0 bases and J lost 2, with 4 bases in between. CDR3 size: 13 residues. The CDR3 spells CASSYSENYGYTF. DNA of the CDR3: TGTGCCAGCAGTTACTCGGAGAACTATGGCTACACCTTC.

This clone has a count of ten or more. J is TRBJ1-4 and V is TRBV4-1; 9 bases fit TRBD1. CDR3 length: 17 amino acids. Germline V gives CDR1 MGHRA, CDR2 YSYEKL. The V segment lost 1 base and the J segment 4 bases; nucleotides outside the gene matches: 7. The DNA of the CDR3 is TGCGCCAGCAGCCAAGGGACAGGGGAGAGATTTAATGAAAAACTGTTTTTT. Translating it yields CASSQGTGERFNEKLFF.

The table lists this clone with a count of one. This chain connects TRBV7-3 to TRBJ1-2; possibly TRBD1 for D (6 bases). Trimming shortened V by 6 bases and J by 6 bases, and 14 bases separated the two germline ends. The CDR3 runs to 13 residues. CDR1 SGHTA and CDR2 FQGTGA come from the germline V gene. CDR3 protein: CASSEQGGNGYTF. The DNA for the CDR3 is TGTGCCAGCAGTGAACAGGGTGGGAATGGCTACACCTTC.

The V gene is TRBV19, the J gene TRBJ2-1; tentatively, D is TRBD2 (5 bases). The CDR3 has 14 residues. V gave up 2 bases and J gave up 9 bases, with 14 bases separating them. The germline gives CDR1 LNHDA, CDR2 SQIVND (reference sequence). This CDR3 is CASSIWLSEAEQFF. The CDR3 DNA sequence: TGTGCCAGTAGTATATGGCTGTCGGAGGCTGAGCAGTTCTTC.

The chain recombines TRBV7-2 with TRBJ2-1, with 10 bases lining up with TRBD1. Germline V gene lookup returns CDR1 SGHTA and CDR2 FQGNSA. V was clipped by 0 bases and J by 6 bases; unmatched bases: 5. CDR3 size: 16 residues. The DNA for the CDR3 is TGTGCCAGCAGCTTAGCGGCCAGACAGGGGGCCAATGAGCAGTTCTTC. Translated: CASSLAARQGANEQFF.

V and J are TRBV30 and TRBJ1-3; D gene ambiguous. Deletions cut 2 bases from V and 0 bases from J, with 11 bases between. This CDR3 is built from 15 residues. The germline V gene encodes CDR1 GTSNPN and CDR2 SVGIG (reference sequence). CDR3: CAWSPLVSSGNTIYF. The DNA for the CDR3 is TGTGCCTGGAGTCCATTAGTCTCCTCTGGAAACACCATATATTTT.

The chain joins TRBV6-2 or TRBV6-3 to TRBJ1-5, with D tentatively TRBD1 (5 bases). CDR1 MNHEY and CDR2 SVGEGT come from the germline V gene. V lost 3 bases to trimming and J lost 9 bases, with 18 bases between them. The CDR3 length is 15 residues. This chain's CDR3 is CASSYKGQGFRPQHF. The CDR3 DNA sequence: TGTGCCAGCAGTTATAAAGGGCAGGGATTTAGGCCCCAGCATTTT.

V is TRBV18 and J is TRBJ2-4, with D maybe TRBD1 (6 bases). Between the trimmed V and J ends, which lost 0 bases and 7 bases, there was a span of 16 bases. The CDR3 consists of 16 residues. From germline, CDR1 is KGHSH and CDR2 LQKENI. CDR3 region: CASSPPILTGKNIQYF. CDR3 DNA sequence: TGTGCCAGCTCACCACCGATCCTTACAGGGAAGAACATTCAGTACTTC.

This rearrangement joins TRBV5-1 to TRBJ2-3; TRBD2 agrees at 12 bases. Germline V gene data show CDR1 as SGHRS and CDR2 as YFSETQ. Germline trimming cut 7 bases from V and 1 base from J; bases unmatched to any gene: 28. This CDR3 is built from 23 residues. Here the CDR3 DNA reads TGCGCCAGCTCTCCGAAAAAATTACCGGGACTAGCGGGCCAACGGCGGGGCACAGATACGCAGTATTTT. Protein: CASSPKKLPGLAGQRRGTDTQYF.